The rows below give T cell receptor beta chains drawn from one sample of a study of tumor-infiltrating lymphocytes in oesophageal squamous cell carcinoma. A single record per CDR3 protein comes from TCRdb applying MiXCR to the PCR reads. The profile shows around 23,000 distinct CDR3 sequences, 35% to 45% of them singletons. Source material: esophageal tumor tissue. The receptors shown here come from a male donor with esophageal squamous cell carcinoma. Each CDR3 is given with its conserved first and last residue. The D gene is left open where the match is weak. Part of the rows lack a size; the others show once, few, many or a class for expanded clones.

v_gene	d_gene	abundance	j_gene	CDR3nt	CDR3aa
TRBV7-6	TRBD1	once	TRBJ2-1	TGTGCCAGCAGCCCAACGACAGGGTCGGGAACTTACAATGAGCAGTTCTTC	CASSPTTGSGTYNEQFF
TRBV11-2	TRBD2	-	TRBJ2-1	TGTGCCAGCAGCATCGGACTAGCGAATGAGCAGTTCTTC	CASSIGLANEQFF
TRBV27	-	many	TRBJ2-5	TGTGCCAGCAGTTTGCTGGGGGCGGGAATAGGTGAGCAGTACTTC	CASSLLGAGIGEQYF
TRBV23-1	-	-	TRBJ1-5	TGCGCCAGCAGTCCACTAGGGGCCCTTTCCAATCAGCCCCAGCATTTT	CASSPLGALSNQPQHF
TRBV11-2	-	-	TRBJ2-2	TGTGCCAGCAGCTTCCGGGACGAGAACACCGGGGAGCTGTTTTTT	CASSFRDENTGELFF
TRBV27	TRBD1	many	TRBJ2-1	TGTGCCAGCATCAACAGGGGGCTCCTATACAATGAGCAGTTCTTC	CASINRGLLYNEQFF
TRBV4-2	-	-	TRBJ2-6	TGTGCCAGCAGCCAACTCTGGGAGGACACCGGGGAGCTGTACTTC	CASSQLWEDTGELYF
TRBV6-1	-	many	TRBJ2-7	TGTGCCAGCAGGGACAGTGTTTCGTTCGACGAGCAGTACTTC	CASRDSVSFDEQYF
TRBV19	TRBD1	many	TRBJ1-2	TGTGCCAGTAGTCCCCGGGACAGGGGGTATGGCTACACCTTC	CASSPRDRGYGYTF
TRBV7-2	-	-	TRBJ2-4	TGTGCCAGCAGCTTACAACAGGTGAAGGAGCAGTACTTC	CASSLQQVKEQYF